This T cell receptor (beta chain) was documented in a study of glioma-infiltrating T cells. The iRepertoire nested amplicon-rescue multiplex PCR amplified TCR alpha and beta CDR3s from RNA. MiXCR was run by TCRdb on the multiplex PCR reads, yielding one entry per CDR3 protein. Of under 130,000 distinct CDR3 sequences listed, about 30% are singletons. This clonotype has ten or more counts. Its cognate antigen is unknown. Deletions cut 2 bases from V and 4 bases from J, with 9 bases between. Germline CDR1 and CDR2: MNHEY and SMNVEV (reference sequence). The CDR3 extends over 13 amino acids. Whole-study findings and limits: Non-neoplastic patients had below-expected tissue-blood divergence, while all gliomas exceeded expectation.

Sequencing was carried out using glioma tissue, nonneoplastic brain tissue, or PBMCs (not recorded which). The genes are TRBV27 and TRBJ2-7; D uncertain. This receptor was identified in a human donor with low-grade glioma or glioblastoma, undergoing nonglioma brain surgery, or in good health (not recorded which). The CDR3 DNA follows: TGTGCCAGCAGTTTAAAGTACGGGTACGAGCAGTACTTC. This gives the protein CASSLKYGYEQYF.